The source of this TCR beta chain is a study of T cell responses to AZD1222 COVID-19 vaccine. TCRdb's table, derived via immunoSEQ multiplex PCR, lists solely in-frame clones and lacks some. Among more than 140,000 clones listed, 89% were seen once. Trimming removed 10 bases from V and 2 bases from J; junction bases left unmatched: 15. This CDR3 spans 17 amino acids. Per germline, CDR1 KGHSH and CDR2 LQKENI. Sequencing was performed on peripheral blood, taken on day 0 of AZD1222 vaccination. This chain connects TRBV18 to TRBJ2-2; 8 bases match TRBD1. This TCR came from an adult in good health. The CDR3 DNA reads TGTGCCACCGAGACAGGGGACGGGACCGGTAACACCGGGGAGCTGTTTTTT. Its translation is CATETGDGTGNTGELFF. Using reference TRBV18 and TRBJ2-2 for the parts outside the CDR3, the full variable domain is NAGVMQNPRHLVRRRGQEARLRCSPMKGHSHVYWYRQLPEEGLKFMVYLQKENIIDESGMPKERFSAEFPKEGPSILRIQQVVRGDSAAYFCATETGDGTGNTGELFFGEGSRLTVL.